The T cell receptor beta chain under discussion was sequenced for a study of tissue T cells after allogeneic stem cell transplantation. Study-level results: This small cohort was clinically heterogeneous, and sampling depth was a limitation. Few T cell clones were shared across patients, but motif clusters showed tissue-specific shared signatures.

Time point in this sample: mouse harvest day 14 after allogeneic transplant. The graft held 10^6 splenic CD5+ T cells and 10^7 T-cell-depleted bone marrow cells. Survey-depth TCRbeta CDR3 sequencing reported V/J genes and productive frequencies. Only in-frame clones appear in the TCRdb table, and some are missing; sequencing was by immunoSEQ multiplex PCR. The profile shows about 2,900 clones, 45% to 60% of them singletons. V lost 2 bases, J lost 1 base, and 10 bases lay in between. Germline loops: CDR1 SGHLS, CDR2 HYDKME. This CDR3 has 14 residues. Regarding this clone: Its antigen is still unknown. Genes here carry mouse names. The DNA ends 1 residue before the CDR3 does, and the rest of the CDR3 is filled in from the germline J gene.

This clonotype originated in a female BALB/c mouse given C57BL/6 T cells with graft-versus-host disease after an allogeneic hematopoietic cell transplant. V and J are TRBV12-2 and TRBJ1-2, with a tentative D call TRBD1 (5 bases). The sample was gut tissue. The CDR3 DNA, read in part, is TGTGCCAGCTCTCCGCGGGGGGGAAACTCCGACTACACC. Translated, it gives CASSPRGGNSDYT. The full CDR3 protein is CASSPRGGNSDYTF.